This T cell receptor (beta chain) was captured in a study of persistence of HIV-infected CD4 T cells. Anti-CD3/anti-CD28 beads served as a nonspecific positive control stimulus. Sorting of responding CD4+ T cells relied on upregulated CD40 ligand together with CD69. PBMCs were depleted of CD8+ T cells before stimulation. Regarding this clone: Antigen unknown.

The CDR3 is 13 residues long. The ends were cut back, 5 bases at V and 5 bases at J, with 11 bases in the middle. Germline V gene data show CDR1 as SGHRS and CDR2 as YFSETQ. This was the immunoSEQ version 4 assay in survey mode. Produced via immunoSEQ multiplex PCR; TCRdb's table is partial and in-frame only. The data show over 35,000 clones, more than 70% seen once. This specimen was CD4+ T cells sorted from PBMCs after roughly 18-hour stimulation, taken from a patient who received antiretroviral therapy. V gene TRBV5-1 combines with J gene TRBJ1-5; no firm D call. The clonotype comes from an adult man with HIV who was CMV-seropositive. The CDR3 DNA sequence: TGCGCCAGCAGTAAAGGAGTAGATCAGCCCCAGCATTTT. Translating it yields CASSKGVDQPQHF.